The source of this T cell receptor (beta chain) is a study of T cell responses to AZD1222 COVID-19 vaccine. The data were produced by immunoSEQ multiplex PCR, yet TCRdb's version contains in-frame clones alone and is incomplete. The table lists 150,000 or so clones, approximately 90% of them singletons. Study-wide results and caveats: White British donors predominated, females outnumbered males, and clonal diversity was possibly underestimated. Seropositive AZD1222 recipients at baseline numbered only five to seven.

The CDR3 covers 13 residues. Germline values: CDR1 SGHVS, CDR2 FQNEAQ. Losses at the gene ends were 5 bases for V and 1 base for J; bases not matched to a gene: 1. A note on this clone: No antigen is known for it.

This clonotype originated in an adult in good health. This sample comprised peripheral blood, obtained on day 0 of AZD1222 vaccination. This sequence joins TRBV7-8 and TRBJ1-1, with 7 bases that match TRBD1. The CDR3 loop is CASSRDRNTEAFF. As DNA, the CDR3 is TGTGCCAGCAGCCGGGACAGGAACACTGAAGCTTTCTTT.